These 20 T cell receptor beta chains were all obtained from the same sample, sequenced in a study of shared clonotypes between healthy human individuals. Data came from immunoSEQ multiplex PCR; TCRdb stores just in-frame clones and leaves some out. Among roughly 2.5 million clones listed, around nine tenths were seen once. Sample: naive CD4+ T cells sorted from blood. Noted subset: CD45RA+ positively selected. Receptor source: a man aged 18-30 years in good health.

A few counts support this clone. Other DNA sequences within the sample encode an identical CDR3. The V and J genes are TRBV30 and TRBJ1-6; D is perhaps TRBD1 (5 bases). Germline loops: CDR1 GTSNPN, CDR2 SVGIG (reference sequence). The V end was cut by 4 bases, the J end by 5 bases, with 9 bases between. The CDR3 covers 13 residues. The CDR3 DNA reads TGTGCCTGGACGGGGCAGCATAATTCACCCCTCCACTTT. As protein: CAWTGQHNSPLHF.

This chain connects TRBV4-1 to TRBJ2-1; either TRBD1 or TRBD2 may supply D (5 bases each). V gave up 1 base and J gave up 2 bases, with 9 bases separating them. Germline assignment: CDR1 MGHRA and CDR2 YSYEKL. This CDR3 is 15 amino acids long. In DNA form, the CDR3 reads TGCGCCAGCAGCCAAGCCCGGGACCCCTACAATGAGCAGTTCTTC. It codes for CASSQARDPYNEQFF.

The chain has TRBV30 and TRBJ1-3; D perhaps matches TRBD1 (5 bases). The CDR3 runs 16 residues. CDR1 GTSNPN and CDR2 SVGIG come from the germline V gene (reference sequence). V lost 2 bases, J lost 0 bases, and 14 bases lay in between. The CDR3 DNA sequence: TGTGCCTGGAGTCGGACGGGGGGGAGCTCTGGAAACACCATATATTTT. Translated, it gives CAWSRTGGSSGNTIYF.

The rearrangement uses TRBV29-1 and TRBJ2-5; D remains unclear. Germline V gene data show CDR1 as SQVTM and CDR2 as ANQGSEA. This CDR3 has 10 residues. With 3 bases removed from V and 7 bases from J, the gap between germline ends came to 6 bases. CDR3 loop: CSVEFPTQYF. In DNA form, the CDR3 reads TGCAGCGTTGAGTTTCCGACCCAGTACTTC. Filled out from reference TRBV29-1 and TRBJ2-5, the complete variable domain reads SAVISQKPSRDICQRGTSLTIQCQVDSQVTMMFWYRQQPGQSLTLIATANQGSEATYESGFVIDKFPISRPNLTFSTLTVSNMSPEDSSIYLCSVEFPTQYFGPGTRLLVL.

The chain recombines TRBV11-2 with TRBJ2-4; TRBD2 aligns across 12 bases. Germline values: CDR1 SGHAT, CDR2 FQNNGV. The V segment lost 3 bases and the J segment 6 bases; nucleotides outside the gene matches: 6. CDR3 length: 16 amino acids. CDR3 bases: TGTGCCAGCAGCTTCGGGAAGACTAGCGGGGGAAACATTCAGTACTTC. This encodes CASSFGKTSGGNIQYF.

V and J are TRBV4-1 and TRBJ1-6, with TRBD1 identical over 11 bases. V lost 0 bases to trimming and J lost 2 bases; unmatched junction nucleotides: 3. The CDR3 contains 18 residues. Looked up from germline, CDR1 is MGHRA and CDR2 is YSYEKL. The CDR3 reads CASSQDGQGATYNSPLHF. The CDR3 DNA follows: TGCGCCAGCAGCCAAGATGGACAGGGGGCCACCTATAATTCACCCCTCCACTTT.

The chain uses TRBV6-6 and TRBJ1-6; D is unresolved. Germline CDR1 MNHNY, CDR2 SVGAGI (reference sequence). The CDR3 extends over 15 amino acids. Deletions cut 8 bases from V and 0 bases from J, with 11 bases between. CDR3 coding DNA: TGTGCCAGCGTTCCTTCAAGCTCCTATAATTCACCCCTCCACTTT. It encodes CASVPSSSYNSPLHF.

The chain is built from TRBV2 and TRBJ2-3; 8 positions agree with TRBD2. Trimming at V came to 5 bases and at J to 0 bases, leaving 4 bases not matched to a gene. Germline CDR1 SNHLY, CDR2 FYNNEI. This CDR3 comprises 15 residues. The CDR3 DNA sequence: TGTGCCAGCAGTTTACTAGCGGCTAGCACAGATACGCAGTATTTT. Translated, it gives CASSLLAASTDTQYF.

This clone has just a few counts. This chain links TRBV7-9 with TRBJ1-4; D not resolved. The CDR3 extends over 12 amino acids. Germline V gene sequence: CDR1 SEHNR, CDR2 FQNEAQ (reference sequence). V was shortened by 4 bases and J by 8 bases, with 8 bases between the two germline ends. CDR3 bases: TGTGCCAGCAGCTGGACGGGCGAAAAACTGTTTTTT. Protein sequence: CASSWTGEKLFF.

This chain uses TRBV28 with TRBJ2-7; 13 bases align to TRBD2. In germline, CDR1 is MDHEN, CDR2 SYDVKM. This CDR3 has 16 residues. V shed 10 bases and J 4 bases; nucleotides not matched to a gene: 13. The CDR3 bases are TGTGCCACCGCCGTACGTCGGACTAGCGGGGGTTACGAGCAGTACTTC. Translated, it gives CATAVRRTSGGYEQYF. Based on the CDR3 plus reference TRBV28 and TRBJ2-7, the full variable domain is DVKVTQSSRYLVKRTGEKVFLECVQDMDHENMFWYRQDPGLGLRLIYFSYDVKMKEKGDIPEGYSVSREKKERFSLILESASTNQTSMYLCATAVRRTSGGYEQYFGPGTRLTVT.

The chain has TRBV9 and TRBJ2-1; TRBD2 matches 12 bases. The germline CDR1 and CDR2 sequences are SGDLS and YYNGEE. The CDR3 is 15 amino acids. Germline trimming cut 0 bases from V and 9 bases from J; bases unmatched to any gene: 4. The CDR3 region has the DNA TGTGCCAGCAGCGTAGCTAGCGGGGGGGCCGTTGAGCAGTTCTTC. Its translation is CASSVASGGAVEQFF.

The chain carries TRBV9 and TRBJ1-1; no clear D gene. V was pared by 7 bases and J by 0 bases, with 16 bases between. The germline gives CDR1 SGDLS, CDR2 YYNGEE. The CDR3 runs to 15 residues. In DNA, the CDR3 is TGTGCCAGCGGCCCAGACGGAACAATGAACACTGAAGCTTTCTTT. Translation gives CASGPDGTMNTEAFF.

The chain uses TRBV29-1 and TRBJ2-1; no clear D gene. CDR3 length: 13 amino acids. Trimming cost V 2 bases and J 7 bases, with 12 bases left between them. CDR1 SQVTM and CDR2 ANQGSEA come from the germline V gene. The CDR3 bases are TGCAGCGTTGAAAGGTATGCGTCGAATGAGCAGTTCTTC. This gives the protein CSVERYASNEQFF.

The chain combines TRBV30 with TRBJ1-4, with D unclear. CDR1 and CDR2 (germline): GTSNPN, SVGIG (reference sequence). The CDR3 consists of 14 residues. Trimming removed 1 base at V and 5 bases at J, with 11 bases between. CDR3 protein: CAWSAPGVNEKLFF. In DNA, the CDR3 is TGTGCCTGGAGTGCACCCGGGGTAAATGAAAAACTGTTTTTT.

The CDR3 reads CASSCRTGPLCTEAFF. The CDR3 nucleotides are TGTGCCAGCAGCTGCCGGACAGGTCCATTATGCACTGAAGCTTTCTTT. The chain couples TRBV21-1 to TRBJ1-1; the table names TRBD1, a call not compared with the DNA. TRBV21-1 is annotated as a pseudogene. The CDR3 has 16 residues.

The chain has TRBV6-6 and TRBJ1-1; possibly TRBD1 for D (6 bases). CDR3 length equals 14 residues. Per the germline V gene, CDR1 is MNHNY and CDR2 is SVGAGI (reference sequence). Trimming stripped 6 bases from V and 1 base from J, with 12 bases between. CDR3 in amino acids: CASRGATGNTEAFF. Written as DNA, the CDR3 is TGTGCCAGCAGGGGGGCGACCGGGAACACTGAAGCTTTCTTT.

This clone came up a few times. The chain couples TRBV28 to TRBJ1-1; D is ambiguous. CDR1 is MDHEN, CDR2 SYDVKM, per germline. Trimming took 5 bases from V and 9 from J, leaving 16 bases between them. This CDR3 has 13 residues. CDR3 in DNA: TGTGCCAGCAGTCTCAATCCGAGTCGTAAAGCTTTCTTT. This translates into CASSLNPSRKAFF.

As for this clone: Other DNA sequences in the same sample also yield this CDR3. The chain joins TRBV5-1 to TRBJ2-3, with D unresolved. There are 12 residues in the CDR3. The V end lost 3 bases, the J end lost 2 bases, and 4 bases lay between the germline ends. CDR1 and CDR2 from the germline V gene are SGHRS and YFSETQ. The CDR3 nucleotides read TGCGCCAGCAGCTCTAACACAGATACGCAGTATTTT. Its protein is CASSSNTDTQYF.

About this clone itself: The same CDR3 also results from other DNA sequences found in this sample. CDR3 sequence (DNA): TGTGCCAGCTCACCCGGGACAGGGGGCGGCTACACCTTC. Protein sequence: CASSPGTGGGYTF. This sequence joins TRBV18 and TRBJ1-2; TRBD1 aligns across 12 bases. The V gene end was trimmed by 3 bases and the J gene end by 8 bases; junction bases not matched to a gene: 1. Germline V gene lookup returns CDR1 KGHSH and CDR2 LQKENI. This CDR3 region has 13 residues.

The J gene is TRBJ1-3, the V gene TRBV7-9; no firm D call. CDR3 size: 17 residues. Per the germline V gene, CDR1 is SEHNR and CDR2 is FQNEAQ (reference sequence). Trimming took 0 bases from V and 0 from J, leaving 12 bases between them. The CDR3, as DNA: TGTGCCAGCAGCTTAGCGCTTACAGCGCACTCTGGAAACACCATATATTTT. Translated: CASSLALTAHSGNTIYF. Looking up the rest from reference TRBV7-9 and TRBJ1-3 gives the full variable domain: DTGVSQNPRHKITKRGQNVTFRCDPISEHNRLYWYRQTLGQGPEFLTYFQNEAQLEKSRLLSDRFSAERPKGSFSTLEIQRTEQGDSAMYLCASSLALTAHSGNTIYFGEGSWLTVV.